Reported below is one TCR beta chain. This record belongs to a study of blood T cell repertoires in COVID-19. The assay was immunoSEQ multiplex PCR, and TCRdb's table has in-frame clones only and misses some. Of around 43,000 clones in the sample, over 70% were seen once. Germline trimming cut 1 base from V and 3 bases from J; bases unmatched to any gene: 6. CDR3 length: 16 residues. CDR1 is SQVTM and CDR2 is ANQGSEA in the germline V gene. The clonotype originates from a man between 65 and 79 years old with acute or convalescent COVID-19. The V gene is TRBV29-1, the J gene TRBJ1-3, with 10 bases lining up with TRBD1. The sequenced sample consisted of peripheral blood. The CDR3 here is CSVEARDRGNGNTIYF. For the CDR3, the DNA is TGCAGCGTTGAAGCACGGGACAGGGGTAATGGAAACACCATATATTTT.